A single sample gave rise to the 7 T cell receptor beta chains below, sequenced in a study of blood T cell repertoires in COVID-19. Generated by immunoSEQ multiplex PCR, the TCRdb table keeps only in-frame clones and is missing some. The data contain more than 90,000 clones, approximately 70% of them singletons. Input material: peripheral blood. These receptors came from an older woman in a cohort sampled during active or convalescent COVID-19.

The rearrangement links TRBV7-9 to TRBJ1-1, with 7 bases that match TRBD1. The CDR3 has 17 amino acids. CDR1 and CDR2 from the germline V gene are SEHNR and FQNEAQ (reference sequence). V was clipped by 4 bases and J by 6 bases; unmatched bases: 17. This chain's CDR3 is CASSSPTGRDEAAEAFF. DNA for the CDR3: TGTGCCAGCAGCTCGCCGACAGGGCGGGACGAGGCGGCTGAAGCTTTCTTT.

The CDR3 protein is CASSPQSDSFGDTEAFF. CDR3 coding DNA: TGTGCCAGCAGCCCACAATCGGACAGTTTCGGGGACACTGAAGCTTTCTTT. The chain carries TRBV7-2 and TRBJ1-1; tentatively, D is TRBD1 (6 bases). The CDR3 contains 17 residues. V gave up 5 bases and J gave up 3 bases, with 22 bases separating them. Per the germline V gene, CDR1 is SGHTA and CDR2 is FQGNSA.

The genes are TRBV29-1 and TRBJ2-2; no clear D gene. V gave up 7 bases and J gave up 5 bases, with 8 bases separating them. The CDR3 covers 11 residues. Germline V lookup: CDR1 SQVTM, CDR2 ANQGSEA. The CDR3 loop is CSGVRTGELFF. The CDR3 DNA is TGCAGCGGCGTCAGGACCGGGGAGCTGTTTTTT.

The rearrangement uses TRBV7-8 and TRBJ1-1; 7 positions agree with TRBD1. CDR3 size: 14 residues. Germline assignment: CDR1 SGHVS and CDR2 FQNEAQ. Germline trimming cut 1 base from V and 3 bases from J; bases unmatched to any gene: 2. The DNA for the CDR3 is TGTGCCAGCAGCTTAGTTACAGGGGACACTGAAGCTTTCTTT. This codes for CASSLVTGDTEAFF. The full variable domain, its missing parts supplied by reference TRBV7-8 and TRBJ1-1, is GAGVSQSPRYKVAKRGQDVALRCDPISGHVSLFWYQQALGQGPEFLTYFQNEAQLDKSGLPSDRFFAERPEGSVSTLKIQRTQQEDSAVYLCASSLVTGDTEAFFGQGTRLTVV.

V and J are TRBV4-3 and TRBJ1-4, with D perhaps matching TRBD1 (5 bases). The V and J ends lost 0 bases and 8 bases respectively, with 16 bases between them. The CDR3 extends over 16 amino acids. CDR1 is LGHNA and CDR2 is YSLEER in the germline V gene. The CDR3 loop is CASSQDSRGVGEKLFF. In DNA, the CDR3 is TGCGCCAGCAGCCAAGATAGCCGGGGGGTTGGCGAAAAACTGTTTTTT.

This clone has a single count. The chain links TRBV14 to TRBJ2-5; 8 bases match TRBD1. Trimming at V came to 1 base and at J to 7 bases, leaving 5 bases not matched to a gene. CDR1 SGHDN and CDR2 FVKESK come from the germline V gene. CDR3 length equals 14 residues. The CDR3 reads CASSQGQGLVTQYF. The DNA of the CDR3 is TGTGCCAGCAGCCAAGGACAGGGGTTGGTGACCCAGTACTTC.

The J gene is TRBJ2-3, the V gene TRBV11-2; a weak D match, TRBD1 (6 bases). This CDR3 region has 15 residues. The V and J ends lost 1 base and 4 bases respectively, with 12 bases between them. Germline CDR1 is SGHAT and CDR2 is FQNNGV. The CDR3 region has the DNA TGTGCCAGCAGCTTAGCTCAGGGGTATTCAGATACGCAGTATTTT. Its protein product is CASSLAQGYSDTQYF.